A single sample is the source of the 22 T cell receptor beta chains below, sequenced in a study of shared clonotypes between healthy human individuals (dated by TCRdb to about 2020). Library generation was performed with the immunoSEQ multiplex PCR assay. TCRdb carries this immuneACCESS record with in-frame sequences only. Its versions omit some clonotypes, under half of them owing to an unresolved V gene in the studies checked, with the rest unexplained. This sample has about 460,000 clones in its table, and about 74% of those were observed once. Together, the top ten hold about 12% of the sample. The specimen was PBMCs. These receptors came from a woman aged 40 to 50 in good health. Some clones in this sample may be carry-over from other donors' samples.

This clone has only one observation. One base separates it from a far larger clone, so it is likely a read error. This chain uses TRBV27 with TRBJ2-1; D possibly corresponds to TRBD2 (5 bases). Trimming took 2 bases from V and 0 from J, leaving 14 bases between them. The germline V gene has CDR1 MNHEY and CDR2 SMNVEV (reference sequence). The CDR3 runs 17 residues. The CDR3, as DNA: TGTGCCAGCAGTTTACCGGGATTCTACGGCTCCTACAATGAGCAGTTCTTC. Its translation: CASSLPGFYGSYNEQFF.

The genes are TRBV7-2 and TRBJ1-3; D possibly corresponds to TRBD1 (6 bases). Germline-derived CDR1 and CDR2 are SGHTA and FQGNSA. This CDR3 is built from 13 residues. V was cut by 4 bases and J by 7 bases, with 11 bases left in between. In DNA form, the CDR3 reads TGTGCCAGCAGCTGGGGGCTGCGGAACACCATATATTTT. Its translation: CASSWGLRNTIYF.

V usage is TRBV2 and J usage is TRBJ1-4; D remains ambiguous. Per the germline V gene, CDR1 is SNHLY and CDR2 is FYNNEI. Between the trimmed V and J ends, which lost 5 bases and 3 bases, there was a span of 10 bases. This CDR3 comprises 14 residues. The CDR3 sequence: CASSKGNANEKLFF. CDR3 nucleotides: TGTGCCAGCAGTAAGGGAAACGCTAATGAAAAACTGTTTTTT.

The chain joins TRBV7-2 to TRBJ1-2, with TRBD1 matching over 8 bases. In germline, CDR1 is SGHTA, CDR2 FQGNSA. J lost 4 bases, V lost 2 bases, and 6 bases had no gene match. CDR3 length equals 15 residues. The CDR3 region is CASSLSTGGVYGYTF. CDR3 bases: TGTGCCAGCAGCTTAAGCACAGGGGGGGTCTATGGCTACACCTTC.

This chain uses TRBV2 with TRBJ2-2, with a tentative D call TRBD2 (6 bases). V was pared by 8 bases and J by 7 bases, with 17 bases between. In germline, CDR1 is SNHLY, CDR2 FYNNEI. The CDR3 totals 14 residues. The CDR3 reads CASLRDGSGGELFF. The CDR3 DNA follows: TGTGCCAGCCTCCGGGACGGGAGCGGCGGGGAGCTGTTTTTT.

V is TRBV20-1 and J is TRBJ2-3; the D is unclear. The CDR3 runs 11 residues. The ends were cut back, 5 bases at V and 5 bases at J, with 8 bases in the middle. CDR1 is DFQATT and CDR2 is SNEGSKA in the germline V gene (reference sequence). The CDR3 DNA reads TGCAGTGCTCTTTCCCAAGATACGCAGTATTTT. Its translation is CSALSQDTQYF.

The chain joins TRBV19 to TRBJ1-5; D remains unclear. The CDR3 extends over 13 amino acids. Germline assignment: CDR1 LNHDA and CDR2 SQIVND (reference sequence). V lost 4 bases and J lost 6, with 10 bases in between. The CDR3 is CASSSSRGQPQHF. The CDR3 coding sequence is TGTGCCAGTAGTAGCTCCCGGGGTCAGCCCCAGCATTTT.

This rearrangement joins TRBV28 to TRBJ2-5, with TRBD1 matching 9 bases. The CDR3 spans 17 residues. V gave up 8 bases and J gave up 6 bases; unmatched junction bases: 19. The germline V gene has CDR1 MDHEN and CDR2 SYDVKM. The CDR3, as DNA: TGTGCCAGCTCCAATTGGGCCTCCGGGACAGGGAAGAAGACCCAGTACTTC. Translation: CASSNWASGTGKKTQYF.

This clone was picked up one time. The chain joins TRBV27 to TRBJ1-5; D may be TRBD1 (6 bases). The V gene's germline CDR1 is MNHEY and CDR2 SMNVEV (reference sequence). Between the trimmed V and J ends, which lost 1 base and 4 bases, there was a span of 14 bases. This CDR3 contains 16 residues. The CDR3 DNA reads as TGTGCCAGCAGTTTATTCGCCGGGGGCGGGAATCAGCCCCAGCATTTT. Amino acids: CASSLFAGGGNQPQHF.

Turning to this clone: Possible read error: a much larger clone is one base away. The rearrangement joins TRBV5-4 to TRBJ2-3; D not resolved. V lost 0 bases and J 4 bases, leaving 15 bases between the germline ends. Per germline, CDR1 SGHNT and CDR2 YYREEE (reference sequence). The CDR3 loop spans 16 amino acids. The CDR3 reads CASSLGGPGEADTQYF. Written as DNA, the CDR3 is TGTGCCAGCAGCTTGGGCGGACCAGGCGAGGCAGATACGCAGTATTTT.

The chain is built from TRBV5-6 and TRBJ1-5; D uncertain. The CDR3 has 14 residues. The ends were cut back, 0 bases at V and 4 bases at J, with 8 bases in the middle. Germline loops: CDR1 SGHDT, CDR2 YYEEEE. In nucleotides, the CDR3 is TGTGCCAGCAGCTTGGCTGGGATGAATCAGCCCCAGCATTTT. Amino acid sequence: CASSLAGMNQPQHF.

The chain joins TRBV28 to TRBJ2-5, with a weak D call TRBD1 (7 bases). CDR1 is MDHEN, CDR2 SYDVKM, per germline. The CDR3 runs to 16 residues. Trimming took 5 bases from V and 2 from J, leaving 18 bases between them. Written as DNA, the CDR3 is TGTGCCAGCAGTCTAGGCAGGGGGGCAGCTCAAGAGACCCAGTACTTC. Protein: CASSLGRGAAQETQYF.

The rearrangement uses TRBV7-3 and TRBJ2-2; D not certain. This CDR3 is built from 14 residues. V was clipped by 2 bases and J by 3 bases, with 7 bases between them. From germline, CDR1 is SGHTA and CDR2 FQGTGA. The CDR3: CASSLGLYTGELFF. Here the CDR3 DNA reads TGTGCCAGCAGCTTAGGCCTGTACACCGGGGAGCTGTTTTTT.

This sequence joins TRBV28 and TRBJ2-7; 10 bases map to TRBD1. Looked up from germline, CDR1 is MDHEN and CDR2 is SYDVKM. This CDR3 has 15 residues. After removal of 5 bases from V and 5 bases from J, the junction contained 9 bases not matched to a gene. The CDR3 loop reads CASSTPGQGSNEQYF. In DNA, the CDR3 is TGTGCCAGCAGTACACCGGGACAGGGGTCGAACGAGCAGTACTTC.

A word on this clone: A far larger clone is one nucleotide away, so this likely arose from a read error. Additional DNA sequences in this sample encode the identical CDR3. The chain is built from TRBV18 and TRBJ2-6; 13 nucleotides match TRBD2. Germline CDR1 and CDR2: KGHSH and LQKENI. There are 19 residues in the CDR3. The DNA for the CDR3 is TGTGCCAGCTCGCCACTCGCACTAGCGGGAGGGTCTGGGGCCAACGTCCTGACTTTC. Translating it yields CASSPLALAGGSGANVLTF. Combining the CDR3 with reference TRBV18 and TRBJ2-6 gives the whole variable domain NAGVMQNPRHLVRRRGQEARLRCSPMKGHSHVYWYRQLPEEGLKFMVYLQKENIIDESGMPKERFSAEFPKEGPSILRIQQVVRGDSAAYFCASSPLALAGGSGANVLTFGAGSRLTVL.

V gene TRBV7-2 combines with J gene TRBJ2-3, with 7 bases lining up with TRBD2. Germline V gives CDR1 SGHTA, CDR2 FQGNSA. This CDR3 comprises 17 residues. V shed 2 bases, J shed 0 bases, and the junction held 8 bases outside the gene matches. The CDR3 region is CASSLIGGGASTDTQYF. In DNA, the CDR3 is TGTGCCAGCAGCTTAATCGGGGGAGGGGCCAGCACAGATACGCAGTATTTT.

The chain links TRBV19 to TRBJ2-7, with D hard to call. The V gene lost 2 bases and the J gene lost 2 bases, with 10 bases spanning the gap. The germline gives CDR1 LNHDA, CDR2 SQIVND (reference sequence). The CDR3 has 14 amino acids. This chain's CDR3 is CASSITSQTYEQYF. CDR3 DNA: TGTGCCAGTAGTATAACGTCACAGACCTACGAGCAGTACTTC.

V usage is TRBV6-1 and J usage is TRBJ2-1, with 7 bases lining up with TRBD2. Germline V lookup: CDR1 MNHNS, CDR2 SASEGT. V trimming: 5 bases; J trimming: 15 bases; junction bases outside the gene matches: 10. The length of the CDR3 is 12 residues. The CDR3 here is CASSPPGLSWFF. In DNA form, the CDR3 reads TGTGCCAGCAGTCCACCGGGACTATCTTGGTTCTTC.

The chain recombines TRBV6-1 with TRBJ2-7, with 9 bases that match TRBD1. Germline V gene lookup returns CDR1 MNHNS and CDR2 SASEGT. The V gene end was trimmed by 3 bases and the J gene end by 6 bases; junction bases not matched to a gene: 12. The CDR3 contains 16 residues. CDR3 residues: CASSDRMDRGFSEQYF. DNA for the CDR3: TGTGCCAGCAGTGACCGAATGGACAGGGGATTCTCCGAGCAGTACTTC.

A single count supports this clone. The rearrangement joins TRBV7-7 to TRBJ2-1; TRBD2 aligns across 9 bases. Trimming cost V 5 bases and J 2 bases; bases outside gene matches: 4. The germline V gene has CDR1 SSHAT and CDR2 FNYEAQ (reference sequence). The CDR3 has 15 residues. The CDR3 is CASSPTSGPYNEQFF. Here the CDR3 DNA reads TGTGCCAGCAGCCCAACTAGCGGGCCCTACAATGAGCAGTTCTTC.

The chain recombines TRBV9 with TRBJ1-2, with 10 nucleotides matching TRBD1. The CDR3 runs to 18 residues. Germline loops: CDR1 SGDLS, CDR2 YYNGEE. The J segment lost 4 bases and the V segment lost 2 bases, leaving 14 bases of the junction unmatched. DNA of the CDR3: TGTGCCAGCAGCGTTGGGACAGGGGCCTTTGCGGGGGGCTATGGCTACACCTTC. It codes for CASSVGTGAFAGGYGYTF.

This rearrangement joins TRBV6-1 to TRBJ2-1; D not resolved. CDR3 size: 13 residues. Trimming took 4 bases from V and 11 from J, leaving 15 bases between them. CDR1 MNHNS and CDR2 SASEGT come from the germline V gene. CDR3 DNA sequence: TGTGCCAGCAGTGGTGACCCTGCTCTTAAGCAGTTCTTC. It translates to CASSGDPALKQFF.